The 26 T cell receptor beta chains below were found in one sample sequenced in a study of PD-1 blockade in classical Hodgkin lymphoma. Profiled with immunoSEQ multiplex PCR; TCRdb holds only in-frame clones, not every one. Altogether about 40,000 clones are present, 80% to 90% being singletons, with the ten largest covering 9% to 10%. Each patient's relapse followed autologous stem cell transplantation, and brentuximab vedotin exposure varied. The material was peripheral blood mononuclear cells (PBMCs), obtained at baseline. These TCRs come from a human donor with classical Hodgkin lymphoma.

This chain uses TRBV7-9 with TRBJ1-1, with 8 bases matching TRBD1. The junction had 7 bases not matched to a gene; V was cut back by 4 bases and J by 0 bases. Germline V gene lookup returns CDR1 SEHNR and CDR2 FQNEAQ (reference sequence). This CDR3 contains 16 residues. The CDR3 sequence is CASSSGQGVLNTEAFF. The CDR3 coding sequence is TGTGCCAGCAGCTCCGGACAGGGTGTCCTGAACACTGAAGCTTTCTTT.

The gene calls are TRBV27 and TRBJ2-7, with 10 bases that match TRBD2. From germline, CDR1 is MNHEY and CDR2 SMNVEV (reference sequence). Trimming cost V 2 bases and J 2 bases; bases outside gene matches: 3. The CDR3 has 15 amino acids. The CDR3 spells CASSLSGRAPYEQYF. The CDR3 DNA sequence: TGTGCCAGCAGTTTAAGCGGGAGGGCCCCCTACGAGCAGTACTTC.

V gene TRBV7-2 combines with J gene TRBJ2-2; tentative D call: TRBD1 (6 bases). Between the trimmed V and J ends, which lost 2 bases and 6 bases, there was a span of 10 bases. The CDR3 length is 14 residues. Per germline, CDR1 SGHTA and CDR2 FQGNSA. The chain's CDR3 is CASSLSGVPGELFF. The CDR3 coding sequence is TGTGCCAGCAGCTTATCAGGGGTCCCCGGGGAGCTGTTTTTT.

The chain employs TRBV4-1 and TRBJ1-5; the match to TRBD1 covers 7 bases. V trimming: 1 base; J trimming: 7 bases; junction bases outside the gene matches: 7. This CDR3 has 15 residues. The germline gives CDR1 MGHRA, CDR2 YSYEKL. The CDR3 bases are TGCGCCAGCAGCCAAGTACCGACAGGGAACCAGCCCCAGCATTTT. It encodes CASSQVPTGNQPQHF.

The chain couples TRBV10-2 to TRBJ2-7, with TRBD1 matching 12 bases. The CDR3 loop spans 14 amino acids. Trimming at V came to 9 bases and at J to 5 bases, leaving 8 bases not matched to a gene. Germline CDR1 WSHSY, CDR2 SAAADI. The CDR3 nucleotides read TGCGCCAGTCTAGGGACAGGGGGCAACAACGAGCAGTACTTC. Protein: CASLGTGGNNEQYF.

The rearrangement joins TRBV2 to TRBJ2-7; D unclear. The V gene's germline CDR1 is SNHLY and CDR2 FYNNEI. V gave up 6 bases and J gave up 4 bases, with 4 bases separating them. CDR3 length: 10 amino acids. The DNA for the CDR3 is TGTGCCAGCAGGGATTACGAGCAGTACTTC. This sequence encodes CASRDYEQYF.

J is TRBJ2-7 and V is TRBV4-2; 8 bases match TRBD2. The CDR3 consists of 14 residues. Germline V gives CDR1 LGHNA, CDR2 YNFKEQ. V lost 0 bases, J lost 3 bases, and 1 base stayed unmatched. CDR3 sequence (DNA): TGTGCCAGCAGCCAAGAGGGACTAGTCTACGAGCAGTACTTC. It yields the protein CASSQEGLVYEQYF.

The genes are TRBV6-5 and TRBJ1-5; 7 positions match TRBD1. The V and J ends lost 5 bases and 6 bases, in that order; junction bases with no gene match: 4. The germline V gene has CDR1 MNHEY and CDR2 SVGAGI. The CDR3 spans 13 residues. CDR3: CASSQTGSQPQHF. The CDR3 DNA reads TGTGCCAGCAGTCAGACAGGGAGTCAGCCCCAGCATTTT.

CDR3 sequence (DNA): TGTGCCAGCGCGACAGGGATCCATGGCTACACCTTC. The encoded protein is CASATGIHGYTF. The V call is TRBV9, the J call TRBJ1-2; 7 nucleotides match TRBD1. Germline trimming cut 7 bases from V and 6 bases from J; bases unmatched to any gene: 6. The CDR3 is 12 residues long. CDR1 is SGDLS and CDR2 is YYNGEE in the germline V gene.

The CDR3 DNA follows: TGTGCCAGTAGTATTGTAAGGACAGGGATGGTTGACTATGGCTACACCTTC. Amino acid sequence: CASSIVRTGMVDYGYTF. The V gene is TRBV19, the J gene TRBJ1-2; 8 positions agree with TRBD1. CDR1 and CDR2 (germline): LNHDA, SQIVND (reference sequence). Trimming took 3 bases from V and 3 from J; bases not matched to a gene: 12. This CDR3 is 17 amino acids long. Based on the CDR3 plus reference TRBV19 and TRBJ1-2, the full variable domain is DGGITQSPKYLFRKEGQNVTLSCEQNLNHDAMYWYRQDPGQGLRLIYYSQIVNDFQKGDIAEGYSVSREKKESFPLTVTSAQKNPTAFYLCASSIVRTGMVDYGYTFGSGTRLTVV.

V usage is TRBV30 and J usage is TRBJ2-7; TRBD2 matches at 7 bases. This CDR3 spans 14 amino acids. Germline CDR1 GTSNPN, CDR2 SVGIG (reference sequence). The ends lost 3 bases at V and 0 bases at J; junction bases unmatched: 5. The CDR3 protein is CAWSRDYSSYEQYF. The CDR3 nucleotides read TGTGCCTGGAGCCGGGACTACAGCTCCTACGAGCAGTACTTC. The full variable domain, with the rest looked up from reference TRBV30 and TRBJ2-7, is SQTIHQWPATLVQPVGSPLSLECTVEGTSNPNLYWYRQAAGRGLQLLFYSVGIGQISSEVPQNLSASRPQDRQFILSSKKLLLSDSGFYLCAWSRDYSSYEQYFGPGTRLTVT.

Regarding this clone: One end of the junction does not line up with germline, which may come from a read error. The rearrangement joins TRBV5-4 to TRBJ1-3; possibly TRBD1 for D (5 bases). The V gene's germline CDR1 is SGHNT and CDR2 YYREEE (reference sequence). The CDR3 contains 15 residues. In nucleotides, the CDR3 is TGCGCCAGCAGCCAAGACCGGGACTCCAGCTCCCTTTTATATTTT. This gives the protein CASSQDRDSSSLLYF.

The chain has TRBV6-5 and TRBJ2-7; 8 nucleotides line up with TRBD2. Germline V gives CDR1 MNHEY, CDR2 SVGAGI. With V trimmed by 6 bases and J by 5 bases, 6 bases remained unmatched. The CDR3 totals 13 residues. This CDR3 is CASSPGGVHEQYF. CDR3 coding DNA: TGTGCCAGCAGCCCCGGGGGGGTCCACGAGCAGTACTTC.

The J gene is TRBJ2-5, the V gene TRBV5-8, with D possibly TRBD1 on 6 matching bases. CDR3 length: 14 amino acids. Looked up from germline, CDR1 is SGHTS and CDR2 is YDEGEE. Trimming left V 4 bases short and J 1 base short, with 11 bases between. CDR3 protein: CASSLDRFQETQYF. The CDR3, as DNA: TGTGCCAGCAGCCTTGACAGGTTCCAAGAGACCCAGTACTTC.

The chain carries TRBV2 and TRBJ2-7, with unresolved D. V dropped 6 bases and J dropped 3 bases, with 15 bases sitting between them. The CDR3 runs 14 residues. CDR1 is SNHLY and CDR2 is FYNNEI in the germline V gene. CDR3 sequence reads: CASSPQIEVYEQYF. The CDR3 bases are TGTGCCAGCAGCCCACAGATTGAAGTCTACGAGCAGTACTTC.

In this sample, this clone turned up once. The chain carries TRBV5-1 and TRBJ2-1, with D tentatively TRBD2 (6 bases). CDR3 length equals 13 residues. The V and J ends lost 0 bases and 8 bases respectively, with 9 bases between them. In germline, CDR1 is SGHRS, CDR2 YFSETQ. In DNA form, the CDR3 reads TGCGCCAGCAGCTTGGCGGGAGTCGATGAGCAGTTCTTC. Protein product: CASSLAGVDEQFF.

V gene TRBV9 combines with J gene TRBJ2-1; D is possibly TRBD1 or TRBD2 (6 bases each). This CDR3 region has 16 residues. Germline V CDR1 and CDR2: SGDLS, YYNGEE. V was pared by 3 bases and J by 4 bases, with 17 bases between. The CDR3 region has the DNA TGTGCCAGCAGCGCTAGGGGCCAGGGGACTTACAATGAGCAGTTCTTC. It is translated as CASSARGQGTYNEQFF.

The CDR3 DNA reads TGCGCCAGCAGTGAGACAGCTAGTAGAGGCAATGAGCAGTTCTTC. Its protein is CASSETASRGNEQFF. The chain employs TRBV10-2 and TRBJ2-1; D remains unclear. This CDR3 has 15 amino acids. V dropped 2 bases and J dropped 6 bases, with 14 bases sitting between them. Germline CDR1 WSHSY, CDR2 SAAADI.

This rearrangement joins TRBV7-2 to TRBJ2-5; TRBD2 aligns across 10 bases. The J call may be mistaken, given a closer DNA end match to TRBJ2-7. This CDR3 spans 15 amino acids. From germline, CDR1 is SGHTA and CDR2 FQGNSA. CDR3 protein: CASSLGSSGRDEQYF. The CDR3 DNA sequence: TGTGCCAGCAGCTTAGGGTCTAGCGGGAGAGACGAGCAGTACTTC.

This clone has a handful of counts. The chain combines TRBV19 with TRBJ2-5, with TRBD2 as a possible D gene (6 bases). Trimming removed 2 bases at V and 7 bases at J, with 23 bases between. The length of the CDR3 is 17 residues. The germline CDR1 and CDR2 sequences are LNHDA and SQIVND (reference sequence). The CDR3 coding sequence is TGTGCCAGTAGTATAACGAGCGCAGGTCTGACCGGGGGGACCCAGTACTTC. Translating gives CASSITSAGLTGGTQYF.

Here the CDR3 reads CASAKGWRETQYF. The CDR3 DNA reads TGTGCCAGCGCCAAGGGGTGGAGGGAGACCCAGTACTTC. This chain links TRBV9 with TRBJ2-5; D possibly uses TRBD1 or TRBD2 (5 bases each). Germline-derived CDR1 and CDR2 are SGDLS and YYNGEE. The V end lost 7 bases, the J end lost 5 bases, and 15 bases lay between the germline ends. This CDR3 contains 13 residues.

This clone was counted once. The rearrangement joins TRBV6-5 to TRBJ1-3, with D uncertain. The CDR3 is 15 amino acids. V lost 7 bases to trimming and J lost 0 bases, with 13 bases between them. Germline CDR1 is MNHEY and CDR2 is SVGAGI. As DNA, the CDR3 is TGTGCCAGCACAAGAAAATGGAACTCTGGAAACACCATATATTTT. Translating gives CASTRKWNSGNTIYF.

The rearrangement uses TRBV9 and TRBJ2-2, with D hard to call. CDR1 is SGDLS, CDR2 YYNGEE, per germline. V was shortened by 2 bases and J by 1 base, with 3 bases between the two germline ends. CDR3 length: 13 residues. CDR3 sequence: CASSVMNTGELFF. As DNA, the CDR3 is TGTGCCAGCAGCGTGATGAACACCGGGGAGCTGTTTTTT. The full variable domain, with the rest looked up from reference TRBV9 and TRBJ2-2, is DSGVTQTPKHLITATGQRVTLRCSPRSGDLSVYWYQQSLDQGLQFLIQYYNGEERAKGNILERFSAQQFPDLHSELNLSSLELGDSALYFCASSVMNTGELFFGEGSRLTVL.

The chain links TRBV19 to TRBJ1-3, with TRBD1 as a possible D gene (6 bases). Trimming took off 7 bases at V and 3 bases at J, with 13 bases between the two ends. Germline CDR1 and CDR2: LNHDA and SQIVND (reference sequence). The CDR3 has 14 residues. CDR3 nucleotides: TGTGCCAGTACCCTGACAGGCGATGGAAACACCATATATTTT. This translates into CASTLTGDGNTIYF.

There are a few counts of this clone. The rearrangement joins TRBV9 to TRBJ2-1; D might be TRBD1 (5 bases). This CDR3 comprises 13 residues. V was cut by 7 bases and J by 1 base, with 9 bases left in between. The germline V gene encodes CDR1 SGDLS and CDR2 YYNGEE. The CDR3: CASQGQSYNEQFF. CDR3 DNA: TGTGCCAGCCAGGGCCAGTCCTACAATGAGCAGTTCTTC.

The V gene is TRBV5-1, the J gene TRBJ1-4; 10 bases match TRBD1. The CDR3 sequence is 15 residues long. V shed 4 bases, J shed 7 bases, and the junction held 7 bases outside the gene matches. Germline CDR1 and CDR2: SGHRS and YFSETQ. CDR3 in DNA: TGCGCCAGCAGCACCGTCGGACAGGGGGGTGAAAAACTGTTTTTT. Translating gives CASSTVGQGGEKLFF.